These 6 T cell receptor beta chains were sequenced from one sample in a study of blood T cell repertoires in COVID-19. Generated by immunoSEQ multiplex PCR, the TCRdb table keeps only in-frame clones and is missing some. This sample has some 150,000 clones, with 84% found just once. The sequenced material came from peripheral blood. All receptors derive from a man between 40 and 49 years old who had recovered from COVID-19.

The chain couples TRBV7-2 to TRBJ2-3; the match to TRBD2 covers 8 bases. The V and J ends lost 3 bases and 5 bases, in that order; junction bases with no gene match: 13. The CDR3 is made up of 17 amino acids. Germline CDR1 reads SGHTA; CDR2 reads FQGNSA. For the CDR3, the DNA is TGTGCCAGCAGCTTTTCCTTGGAGCGGGAGTTCGGAGATACGCAGTATTTT. It yields the protein CASSFSLEREFGDTQYF. The full variable domain, in which reference TRBV7-2 and TRBJ2-3 provide the parts outside the CDR3, is GAGVSQSPSNKVTEKGKDVELRCDPISGHTALYWYRQSLGQGLEFLIYFQGNSAPDKSGLPSDRFSAERTGGSVSTLTIQRTQQEDSAVYLCASSFSLEREFGDTQYFGPGTRLTVL.

The chain is built from TRBV7-2 and TRBJ2-2; D is uncertain. V shed 2 bases and J shed 6 bases, with 22 bases lying between them. Germline CDR1 SGHTA, CDR2 FQGNSA. This CDR3 spans 18 amino acids. The CDR3 DNA is TGTGCCAGCAGCTTAAGTCTAGTCCTGAGTCAAGTAGCCGGGGAGCTGTTTTTT. It encodes CASSLSLVLSQVAGELFF. Based on the CDR3 plus reference TRBV7-2 and TRBJ2-2, the full variable domain is GAGVSQSPSNKVTEKGKDVELRCDPISGHTALYWYRQSLGQGLEFLIYFQGNSAPDKSGLPSDRFSAERTGGSVSTLTIQRTQQEDSAVYLCASSLSLVLSQVAGELFFGEGSRLTVL.

The V call is TRBV6-5, the J call TRBJ1-1; D gene unclear. The length of the CDR3 is 11 residues. CDR1 and CDR2 (germline): MNHEY, SVGAGI. Trimming left V 7 bases short and J 8 bases short, with 11 bases between. The CDR3, as DNA: TGTGCCAGCACGCGTTTTTCGGAAGCTTTCTTT. Translating gives CASTRFSEAFF.

This chain connects TRBV2 to TRBJ2-7; TRBD2 agrees at 10 bases. With V trimmed by 6 bases and J by 4 bases, 9 bases remained unmatched. Germline V gives CDR1 SNHLY, CDR2 FYNNEI. The CDR3 runs 15 residues. The CDR3 is CASSRLAGAGYEQYF. In nucleotides, the CDR3 is TGTGCCAGCAGCCGGCTAGCGGGAGCTGGGTACGAGCAGTACTTC.

The rearrangement uses TRBV27 and TRBJ1-1; 7 bases agree with TRBD1. J was trimmed by 10 bases and V by 2 bases; bases with no gene match: 4. The CDR3 is made up of 12 amino acids. Germline V CDR1 and CDR2: MNHEY, SMNVEV (reference sequence). The CDR3 loop is CASSLQGGRAFF. DNA of the CDR3: TGTGCCAGCAGTTTACAGGGGGGTCGAGCTTTCTTT.

This rearrangement joins TRBV7-9 to TRBJ2-3; D perhaps matches TRBD2 (6 bases). Trimming removed 8 bases at V and 3 bases at J, with 12 bases between. This CDR3 has 13 residues. CDR1 and CDR2 (germline): SEHNR, FQNEAQ (reference sequence). The CDR3 loop is CASLGLPTDTQYF. The CDR3 nucleotides read TGTGCCAGCTTGGGACTTCCGACAGATACGCAGTATTTT.